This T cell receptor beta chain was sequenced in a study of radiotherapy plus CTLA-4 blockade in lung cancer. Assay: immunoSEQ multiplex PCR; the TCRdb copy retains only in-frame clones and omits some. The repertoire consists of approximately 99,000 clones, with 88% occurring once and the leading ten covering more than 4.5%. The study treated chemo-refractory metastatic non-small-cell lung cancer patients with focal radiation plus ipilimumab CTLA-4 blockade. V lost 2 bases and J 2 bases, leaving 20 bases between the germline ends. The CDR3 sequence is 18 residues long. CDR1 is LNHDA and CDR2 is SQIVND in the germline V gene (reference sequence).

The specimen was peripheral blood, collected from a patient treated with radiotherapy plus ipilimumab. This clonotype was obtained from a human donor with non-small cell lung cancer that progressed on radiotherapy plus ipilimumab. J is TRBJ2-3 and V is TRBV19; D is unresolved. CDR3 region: CASSITRAGVAHTDTQYF. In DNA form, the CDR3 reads TGTGCCAGTAGTATAACTCGCGCTGGGGTAGCACACACAGATACGCAGTATTTT.